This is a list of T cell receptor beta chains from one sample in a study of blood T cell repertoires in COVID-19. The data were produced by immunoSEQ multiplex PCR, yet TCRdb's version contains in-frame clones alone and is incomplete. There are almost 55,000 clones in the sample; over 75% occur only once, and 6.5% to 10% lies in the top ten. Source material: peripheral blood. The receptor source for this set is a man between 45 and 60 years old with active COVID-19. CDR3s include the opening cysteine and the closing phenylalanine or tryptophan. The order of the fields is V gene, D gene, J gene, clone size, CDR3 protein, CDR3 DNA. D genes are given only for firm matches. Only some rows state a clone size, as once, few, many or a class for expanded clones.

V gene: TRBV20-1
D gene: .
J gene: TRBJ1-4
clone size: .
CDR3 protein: CSASTGGGYEKLFF
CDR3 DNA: TGCAGTGCTAGTACCGGAGGTGGATATGAAAAACTGTTTTTT

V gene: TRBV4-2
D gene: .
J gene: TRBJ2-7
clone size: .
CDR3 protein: CASSQVGLLGVQYEQYF
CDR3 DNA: TGTGCCAGCAGCCAAGTAGGCCTGCTGGGAGTGCAATACGAGCAGTACTTC

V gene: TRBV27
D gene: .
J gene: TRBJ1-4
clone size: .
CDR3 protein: CASSRTKITNEKLFF
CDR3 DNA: TGTGCCAGCAGTCGGACTAAGATAACTAATGAAAAACTGTTTTTT

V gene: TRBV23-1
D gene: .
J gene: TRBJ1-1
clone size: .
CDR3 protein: CASSQSDRGSRTEAFF
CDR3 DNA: TGCGCCAGCAGTCAATCAGATCGGGGGTCGAGGACTGAAGCTTTCTTT

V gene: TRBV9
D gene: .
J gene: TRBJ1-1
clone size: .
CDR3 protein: CASSVQAGKGTEAFF
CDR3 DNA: TGTGCCAGCAGCGTACAAGCAGGGAAGGGCACTGAAGCTTTCTTT

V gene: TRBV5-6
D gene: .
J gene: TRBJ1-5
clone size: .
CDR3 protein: CASSFSGNQPQHF
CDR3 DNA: TGTGCCAGCAGCTTTTCGGGGAATCAGCCCCAGCATTTT

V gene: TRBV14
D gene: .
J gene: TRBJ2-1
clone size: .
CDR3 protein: CASSTGTYNEQFF
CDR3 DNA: TGTGCCAGCTCGACAGGTACCTACAATGAGCAGTTCTTC

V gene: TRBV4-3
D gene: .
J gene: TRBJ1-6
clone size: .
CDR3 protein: CASSQDGRGGNSPLHF
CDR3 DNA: TGCGCCAGCAGCCAAGATGGGAGGGGGGGGAATTCACCCCTCCACTTT

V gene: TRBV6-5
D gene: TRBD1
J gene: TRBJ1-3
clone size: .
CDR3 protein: CASGGTVSGNTIYF
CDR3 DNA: TGTGCCAGCGGAGGGACAGTCTCTGGAAACACCATATATTTT

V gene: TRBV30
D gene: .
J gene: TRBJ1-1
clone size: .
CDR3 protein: CAWSGFGGTEAFF
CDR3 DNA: TGTGCCTGGAGTGGTTTCGGGGGCACTGAAGCTTTCTTT

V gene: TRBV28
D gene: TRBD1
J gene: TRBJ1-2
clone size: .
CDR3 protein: CASSPTGTGNYGYTF
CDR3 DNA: TGTGCCAGCAGCCCAACTGGGACAGGGAACTATGGCTACACCTTC

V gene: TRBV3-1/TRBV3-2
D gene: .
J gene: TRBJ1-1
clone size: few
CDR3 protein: CASSQETRPTEAFF
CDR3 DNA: TGTGCCAGCAGCCAAGAAACGCGGCCCACTGAAGCTTTCTTT

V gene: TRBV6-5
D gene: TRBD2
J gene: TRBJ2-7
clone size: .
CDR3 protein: CASSFTQSSGGGEQYF
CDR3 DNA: TGTGCCAGCAGTTTTACCCAGTCTAGCGGGGGTGGCGAGCAGTACTTC